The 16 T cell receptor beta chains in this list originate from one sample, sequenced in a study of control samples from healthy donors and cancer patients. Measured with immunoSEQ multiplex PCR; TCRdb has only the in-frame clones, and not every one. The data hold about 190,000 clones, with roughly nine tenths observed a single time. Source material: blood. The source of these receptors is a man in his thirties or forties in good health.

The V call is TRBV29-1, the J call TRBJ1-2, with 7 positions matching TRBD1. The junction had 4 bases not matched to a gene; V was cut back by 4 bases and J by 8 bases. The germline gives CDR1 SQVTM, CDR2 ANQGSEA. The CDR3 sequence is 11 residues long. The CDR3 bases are TGCAGCGTTGGGGACAGCGAAGGCTACACCTTC. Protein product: CSVGDSEGYTF.

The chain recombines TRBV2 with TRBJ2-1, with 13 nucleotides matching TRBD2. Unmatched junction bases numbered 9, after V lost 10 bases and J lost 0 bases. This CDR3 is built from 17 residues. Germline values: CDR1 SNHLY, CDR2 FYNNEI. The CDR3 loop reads CATGTSGEARSYNEQFF. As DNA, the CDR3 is TGTGCCACCGGGACTAGCGGGGAGGCTCGCTCCTACAATGAGCAGTTCTTC.

CDR3 loop: CASSLVMNTEAFF. DNA for the CDR3: TGTGCCAGCAGTCTCGTTATGAACACTGAAGCTTTCTTT. The chain uses TRBV12-3 or TRBV12-4 and TRBJ1-1; no reliable D call. The length of the CDR3 is 13 residues. Between the trimmed V and J ends, which lost 5 bases and 0 bases, there was a span of 7 bases.

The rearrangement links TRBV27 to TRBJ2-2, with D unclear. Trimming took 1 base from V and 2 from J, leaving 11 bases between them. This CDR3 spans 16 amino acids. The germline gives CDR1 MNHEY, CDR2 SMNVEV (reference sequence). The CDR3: CASSLLGISNTGELFF. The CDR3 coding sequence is TGTGCCAGCAGTTTATTAGGGATTTCCAACACCGGGGAGCTGTTTTTT.

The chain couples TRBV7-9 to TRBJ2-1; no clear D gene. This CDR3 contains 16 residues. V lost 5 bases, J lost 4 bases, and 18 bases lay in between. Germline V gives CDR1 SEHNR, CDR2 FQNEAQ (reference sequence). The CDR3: CASSLGFGDIYNEQFF. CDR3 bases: TGTGCCAGCAGCCTCGGTTTTGGAGACATATACAATGAGCAGTTCTTC. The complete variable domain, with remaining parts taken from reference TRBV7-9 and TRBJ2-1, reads DTGVSQNPRHKITKRGQNVTFRCDPISEHNRLYWYRQTLGQGPEFLTYFQNEAQLEKSRLLSDRFSAERPKGSFSTLEIQRTEQGDSAMYLCASSLGFGDIYNEQFFGPGTRLTVL.

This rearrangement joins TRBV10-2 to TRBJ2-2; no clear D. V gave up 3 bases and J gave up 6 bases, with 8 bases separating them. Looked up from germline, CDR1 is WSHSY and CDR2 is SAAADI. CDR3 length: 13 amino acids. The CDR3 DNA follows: TGCGCCAGCAGTGACGTGGAATCCGGGGAGCTGTTTTTT. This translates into CASSDVESGELFF.

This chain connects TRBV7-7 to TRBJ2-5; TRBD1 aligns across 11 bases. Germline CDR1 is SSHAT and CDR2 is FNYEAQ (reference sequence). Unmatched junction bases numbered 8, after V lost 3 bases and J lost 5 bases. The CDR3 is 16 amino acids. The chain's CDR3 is CASSLGTGGKVETQYF. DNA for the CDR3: TGTGCCAGCAGCTTGGGGACAGGGGGAAAGGTTGAGACCCAGTACTTC. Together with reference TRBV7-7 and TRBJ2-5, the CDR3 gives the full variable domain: GAGVSQSPRYKVTKRGQDVTLRCDPISSHATLYWYQQALGQGPEFLTYFNYEAQPDKSGLPSDRFSAERPEGSISTLTIQRTEQRDSAMYRCASSLGTGGKVETQYFGPGTRLLVL.

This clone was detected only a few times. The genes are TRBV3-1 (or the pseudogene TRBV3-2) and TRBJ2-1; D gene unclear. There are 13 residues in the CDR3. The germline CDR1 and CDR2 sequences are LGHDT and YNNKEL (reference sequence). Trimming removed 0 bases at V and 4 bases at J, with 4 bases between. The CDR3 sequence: CASSQDQYNEQFF. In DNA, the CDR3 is TGTGCCAGCAGCCAAGATCAGTACAATGAGCAGTTCTTC.

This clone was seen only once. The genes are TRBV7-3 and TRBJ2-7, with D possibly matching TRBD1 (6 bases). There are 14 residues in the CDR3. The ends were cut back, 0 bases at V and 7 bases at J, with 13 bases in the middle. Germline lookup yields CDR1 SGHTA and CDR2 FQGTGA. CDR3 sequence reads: CASSLTQGSREQYF. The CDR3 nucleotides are TGTGCCAGCAGCTTAACCCAGGGGTCGAGGGAGCAGTACTTC.

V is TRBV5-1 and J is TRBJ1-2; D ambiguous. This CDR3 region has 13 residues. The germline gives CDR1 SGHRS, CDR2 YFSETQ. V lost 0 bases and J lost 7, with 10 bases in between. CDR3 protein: CASSLASFTGYTF. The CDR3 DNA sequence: TGCGCCAGCAGCTTGGCCTCATTTACTGGCTACACCTTC.

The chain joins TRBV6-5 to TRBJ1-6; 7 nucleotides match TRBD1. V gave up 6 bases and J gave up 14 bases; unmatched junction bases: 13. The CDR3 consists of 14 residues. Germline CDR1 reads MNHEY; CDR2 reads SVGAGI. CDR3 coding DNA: TGTGCCAGCAGCAGCGACAGGGTAATTAAGTCCCTCCACTTT. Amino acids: CASSSDRVIKSLHF.

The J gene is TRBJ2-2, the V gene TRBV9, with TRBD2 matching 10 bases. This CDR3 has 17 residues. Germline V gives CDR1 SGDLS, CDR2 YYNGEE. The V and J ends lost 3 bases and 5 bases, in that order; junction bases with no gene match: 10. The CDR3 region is CASSAFPAGGRTGELFF. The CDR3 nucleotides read TGTGCCAGCAGCGCTTTCCCAGCGGGGGGGAGGACCGGGGAGCTGTTTTTT.

The DNA of the CDR3 is TGTGCCAGCAGTTTGGGACAGGGCCGCACATGGACTGAAGCTTTCTTT. Protein: CASSLGQGRTWTEAFF. This chain uses TRBV27 with TRBJ1-1; 9 bases agree with TRBD1. CDR1 and CDR2 (germline): MNHEY, SMNVEV (reference sequence). The V gene end was trimmed by 3 bases and the J gene end by 5 bases; junction bases not matched to a gene: 10. The CDR3 loop spans 16 amino acids.

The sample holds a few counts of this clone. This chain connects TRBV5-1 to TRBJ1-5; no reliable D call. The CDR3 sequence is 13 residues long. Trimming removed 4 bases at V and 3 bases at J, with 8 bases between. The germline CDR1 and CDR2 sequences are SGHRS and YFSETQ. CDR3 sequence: CASSLTPNQPQHF. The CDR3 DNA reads TGCGCCAGCAGCCTGACACCCAATCAGCCCCAGCATTTT.

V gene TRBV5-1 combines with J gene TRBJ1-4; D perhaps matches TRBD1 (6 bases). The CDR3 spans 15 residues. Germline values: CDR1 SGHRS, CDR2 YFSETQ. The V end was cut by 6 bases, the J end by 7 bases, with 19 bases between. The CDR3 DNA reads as TGCGCCAGCAAAGCTCTACAGGGCCTCCCTGAAAAACTGTTTTTT. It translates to CASKALQGLPEKLFF.

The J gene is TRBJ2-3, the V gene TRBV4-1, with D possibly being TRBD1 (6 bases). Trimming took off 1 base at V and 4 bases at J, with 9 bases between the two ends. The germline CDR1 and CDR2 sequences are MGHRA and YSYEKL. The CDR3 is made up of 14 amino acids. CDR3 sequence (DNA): TGCGCCAGCAGCCAAGTGGGACATCCAGATACGCAGTATTTT. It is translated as CASSQVGHPDTQYF.